This T cell receptor (beta chain) was found in a study of cytomegalovirus exposure and HLA in healthy donors. Study results and limitations: When analyzed later, a missense DCLRE1C variant was found to be linked to TCR beta V- and J-gene trimming. As was reported, the classifier diagnosed cytomegalovirus status with high specificity and sensitivity. According to the study, 150 to 200 TCR beta chains were cytomegalovirus-associated.

The ends were cut back, 0 bases at V and 0 bases at J, with 9 bases in the middle. The CDR3 extends over 16 amino acids. Germline loops: CDR1 KGHSH, CDR2 LQKENI. In regard to this clone: Its antigen is not identified.

PCR amplification relied on 60 Vbeta primers (plus 13 Jbeta primers). The method was immunoSEQ multiplex PCR; TCRdb's version includes in-frame clones alone and lacks a portion of them. The sample records about 200,000 clones, around 81% being singletons. The sequenced sample consisted of PBMCs. The V and J genes are TRBV18 and TRBJ1-3; D not resolved. This clonotype was obtained from a man aged 18 to 29 in good health and CMV-seronegative. CDR3 region: CASSPPAGDSGNTIYF. In nucleotides, the CDR3 is TGTGCCAGCTCACCACCCGCCGGTGACTCTGGAAACACCATATATTTT.